This T cell receptor (beta chain) was recorded in a study of shared clonotypes between healthy human individuals. Regarding the study as a whole: Exclusively blood specimens were collected; tissue repertoires likely differ. Donor clonotype sharing was expected to depend on sequencing depth.

V lost 6 bases and J lost 6, with 17 bases in between. The germline CDR1 and CDR2 sequences are SEHNR and FQNEAQ (reference sequence). This CDR3 spans 14 amino acids. Each unsorted PBMC replicate got 300 ng genomic DNA, tens of thousands of genomes. Repertoires were generated with immunoSEQ multiplex PCR, while TCRdb's copy carries only in-frame clones and drops some. The sample consists of a few hundred thousand clones, 79% of them appearing once. Concerning this clone: The antigen remains unidentified.

Sample: PBMCs. The V and J genes are TRBV7-9 and TRBJ1-2; perhaps TRBD1 as D (5 bases). The TCR was taken from a woman between 35 and 50 years old in good health. Some clones in this sample may be carry-over from other donors' samples. CDR3 in amino acids: CASSSSGSLHGYTF. The CDR3 nucleotides read TGTGCCAGCAGTTCATCAGGGTCCCTACATGGCTACACCTTC. Complete variable domain (other parts from reference TRBV7-9 and TRBJ1-2): DTGVSQNPRHKITKRGQNVTFRCDPISEHNRLYWYRQTLGQGPEFLTYFQNEAQLEKSRLLSDRFSAERPKGSFSTLEIQRTEQGDSAMYLCASSSSGSLHGYTFGSGTRLTVV.